The clone carrying this T cell receptor beta chain was detected once. Germline lookup yields CDR1 SGHNT and CDR2 YYREEE (reference sequence). This CDR3 comprises 16 residues. With 2 bases clipped from V and 0 bases from J, the junction kept 4 bases outside the gene matches. Sequencing used immunoSEQ multiplex PCR; TCRdb keeps in-frame clones, though not all of them. Found here are about 26,000 clones, 89% of them singletons; the top ten hold roughly 17%. This record belongs to a study of T cell changes during pregnancy in multiple sclerosis. This chain joins TRBV5-4 and TRBJ1-4; TRBD1 aligns across 7 bases. Sequences were derived from CD8+ T cells from peripheral blood mononuclear cells, sampled in the second trimester of pregnancy. This receptor was taken from a female donor with multiple sclerosis, enrolled in a pregnancy study. The CDR3 here is CASSLGTAATNEKLFF. CDR3 nucleotide sequence: TGTGCCAGCAGCTTAGGGACAGCCGCAACTAATGAAAAACTGTTTTTT.